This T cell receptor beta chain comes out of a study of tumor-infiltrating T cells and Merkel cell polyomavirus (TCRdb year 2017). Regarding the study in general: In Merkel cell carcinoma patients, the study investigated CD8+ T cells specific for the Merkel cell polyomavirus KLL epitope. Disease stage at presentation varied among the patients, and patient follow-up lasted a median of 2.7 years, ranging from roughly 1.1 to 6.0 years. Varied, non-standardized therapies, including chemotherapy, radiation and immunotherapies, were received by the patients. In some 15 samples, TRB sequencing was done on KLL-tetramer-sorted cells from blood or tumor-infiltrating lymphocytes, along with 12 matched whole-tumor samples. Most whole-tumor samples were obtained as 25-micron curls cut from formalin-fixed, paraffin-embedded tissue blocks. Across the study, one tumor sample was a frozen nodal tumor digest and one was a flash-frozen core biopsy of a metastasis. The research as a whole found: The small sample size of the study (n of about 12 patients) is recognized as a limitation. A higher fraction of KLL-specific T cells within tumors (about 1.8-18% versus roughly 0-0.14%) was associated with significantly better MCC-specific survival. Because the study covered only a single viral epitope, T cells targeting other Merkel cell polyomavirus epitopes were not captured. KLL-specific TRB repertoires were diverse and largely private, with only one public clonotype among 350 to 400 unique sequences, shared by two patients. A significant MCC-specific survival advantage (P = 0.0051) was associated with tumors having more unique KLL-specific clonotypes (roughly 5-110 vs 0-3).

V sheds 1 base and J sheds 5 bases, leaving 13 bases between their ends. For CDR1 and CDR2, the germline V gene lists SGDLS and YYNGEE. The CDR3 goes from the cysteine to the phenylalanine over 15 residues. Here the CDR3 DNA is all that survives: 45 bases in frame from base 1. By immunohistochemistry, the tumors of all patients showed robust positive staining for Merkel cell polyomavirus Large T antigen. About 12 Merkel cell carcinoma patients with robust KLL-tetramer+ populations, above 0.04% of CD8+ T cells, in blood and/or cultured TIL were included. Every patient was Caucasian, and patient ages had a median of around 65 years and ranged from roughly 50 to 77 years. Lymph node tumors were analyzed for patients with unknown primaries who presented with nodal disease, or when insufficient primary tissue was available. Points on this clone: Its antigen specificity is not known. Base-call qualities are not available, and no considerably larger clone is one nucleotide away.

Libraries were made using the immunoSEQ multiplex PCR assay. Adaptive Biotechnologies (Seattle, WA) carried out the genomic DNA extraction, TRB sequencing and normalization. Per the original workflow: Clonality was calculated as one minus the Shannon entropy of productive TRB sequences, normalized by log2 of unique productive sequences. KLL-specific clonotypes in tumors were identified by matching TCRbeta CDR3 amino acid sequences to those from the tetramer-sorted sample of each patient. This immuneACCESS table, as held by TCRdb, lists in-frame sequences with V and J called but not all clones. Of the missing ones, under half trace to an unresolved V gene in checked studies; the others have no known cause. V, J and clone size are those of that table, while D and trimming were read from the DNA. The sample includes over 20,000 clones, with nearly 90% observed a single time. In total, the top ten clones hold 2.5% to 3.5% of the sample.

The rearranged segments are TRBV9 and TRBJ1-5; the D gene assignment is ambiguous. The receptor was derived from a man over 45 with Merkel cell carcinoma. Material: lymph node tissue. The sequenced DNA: TGTGCCAGCAGCGTAAGCTCCAACCTCTATCAGCCCCAGCATTTT. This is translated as CASSVSSNLYQPQHF.